One and the same sample provided the 25 T cell receptor beta chains below, sequenced in a study of blood T cells in healthy people across ages. PCR was performed a second time for about 7 to 12 cycles using a sample-barcoded 5' primer and a J-beta primer mix. TCRdb independently ran MiXCR on the 5' RACE reads; one entry per CDR3 protein. The sample consists of just over 800,000 distinct CDR3 sequences, approximately 59% of them appearing once. Material for sequencing was blood. The receptors originated from a man under 40 in good health.

The chain has TRBV6-5 and TRBJ2-4; the D gene could be TRBD1 or TRBD2 (6 bases each). CDR1 is MNHEY, CDR2 SVGAGI, per germline. The V and J ends lost 5 bases and 3 bases respectively, with 14 bases between them. This CDR3 comprises 15 residues. The CDR3 loop is CASSSPGGGKNIQYF. CDR3 nucleotide sequence: TGTGCCAGCAGTAGTCCCGGAGGGGGCAAAAACATTCAGTACTTC.

The chain combines TRBV29-1 with TRBJ1-1, with TRBD1 matching over 9 bases. V shed 1 base and J 4 bases; nucleotides not matched to a gene: 4. This CDR3 contains 14 residues. Germline V gene sequence: CDR1 SQVTM, CDR2 ANQGSEA. The chain's CDR3 is CSVEVGTGITEAFF. The DNA for the CDR3 is TGCAGCGTTGAAGTGGGGACAGGGATCACTGAAGCTTTCTTT.

The chain has TRBV12-3 or TRBV12-4 and TRBJ2-1; 9 bases align to TRBD2. The CDR3 contains 16 residues. V lost 3 bases, J lost 8 bases, and 11 bases stayed unmatched. The CDR3 here is CASSLSRGGAGYEQFF. CDR3 nucleotide sequence: TGTGCCAGCAGTTTGAGTCGCGGGGGGGCCGGGTATGAGCAGTTCTTC.

V is TRBV7-3 and J is TRBJ2-3, with D maybe TRBD2 (6 bases). Germline loops: CDR1 SGHTA, CDR2 FQGTGA. The CDR3 contains 12 residues. V lost 5 bases and J lost 8, with 11 bases in between. CDR3: CASSRGGGTQYF. As DNA, the CDR3 is TGTGCCAGCAGCCGTGGGGGAGGTACGCAGTATTTT.

There are a few counts of this clonotype. The chain links TRBV25-1 to TRBJ2-1, with 8 bases lining up with TRBD1. The CDR3 length is 14 residues. The V segment lost 2 bases and the J segment 9 bases; nucleotides outside the gene matches: 6. Germline V gene sequence: CDR1 MGHDK, CDR2 SYGVNS. CDR3 DNA: TGTGCCAGCAGTGAACGAGCAGGGGGCAGTGAGCAGTTCTTC. Encoded protein: CASSERAGGSEQFF.

This clonotype showed up just a few times. This chain uses TRBV5-1 with TRBJ2-7; D not certain. The V end was cut by 2 bases, the J end by 2 bases, with 11 bases between. The CDR3 contains 14 residues. Germline V lookup: CDR1 SGHRS, CDR2 YFSETQ. CDR3 protein: CASSFYVGTYEQYF. The CDR3 bases are TGCGCCAGCAGCTTCTACGTCGGAACCTACGAGCAGTACTTC.

The chain employs TRBV20-1 and TRBJ2-3; 8 nucleotides match TRBD2. CDR3 length: 14 amino acids. V trimming: 2 bases; J trimming: 0 bases; junction bases outside the gene matches: 1. Germline loops: CDR1 DFQATT, CDR2 SNEGSKA (reference sequence). CDR3 region: CSARPGGSTDTQYF. The DNA of the CDR3 is TGCAGTGCTAGACCGGGGGGGAGCACAGATACGCAGTATTTT.

The chain employs TRBV29-1 and TRBJ1-2; no clear D gene. V was trimmed by 1 base and J by 8 bases, leaving 5 bases between them. The CDR3 totals 10 residues. The germline CDR1 and CDR2 sequences are SQVTM and ANQGSEA. The CDR3 nucleotides read TGCAGCGTTGAAGCGGAGGGCTACACCTTC. This codes for CSVEAEGYTF.

This clonotype turned up a few times. The chain links TRBV6-5 to TRBJ1-2, with D maybe TRBD1 (6 bases). With 3 bases removed from V and 0 bases from J, the gap between germline ends came to 8 bases. The CDR3 runs to 14 residues. The germline V gene has CDR1 MNHEY and CDR2 SVGAGI. The chain's CDR3 is CASSYHRANYGYTF. CDR3 nucleotides: TGTGCCAGCAGTTATCACAGGGCTAACTATGGCTACACCTTC.

The chain carries TRBV7-2 and TRBJ2-5; 10 bases agree with TRBD1. V lost 5 bases to trimming and J lost 3 bases; unmatched junction nucleotides: 9. The CDR3 loop spans 16 amino acids. Germline CDR1 is SGHTA and CDR2 is FQGNSA. CDR3 sequence: CASSPGTGVWEETQYF. The CDR3 nucleotides are TGTGCCAGCAGCCCCGGGACAGGGGTATGGGAAGAGACCCAGTACTTC.

This chain connects TRBV2 to TRBJ1-2; possible D gene TRBD1, 6 bases. From germline, CDR1 is SNHLY and CDR2 FYNNEI. V lost 5 bases, J lost 6 bases, and 10 bases lay in between. This CDR3 comprises 12 residues. The CDR3 protein is CASSITGNGYTF. CDR3 sequence (DNA): TGTGCCAGCAGTATAACAGGGAATGGCTACACCTTC.

This chain connects TRBV6-1 to TRBJ1-1; perhaps TRBD1 as D (6 bases). V lost 8 bases and J 5 bases, leaving 15 bases between the germline ends. The CDR3 extends over 13 amino acids. CDR1 is MNHNS and CDR2 is SASEGT in the germline V gene. CDR3 sequence: CASLPGGRTEAFF. CDR3 in DNA: TGTGCCAGCCTTCCGGGGGGCCGGACTGAAGCTTTCTTT.

V and J are TRBV6-2 or TRBV6-3 and TRBJ2-1, with 8 positions matching TRBD1. The CDR3 runs 13 residues. V was clipped by 6 bases and J by 7 bases; unmatched bases: 5. Germline-derived CDR1 and CDR2 are MNHEY and SVGEGT. The CDR3 here is CASRPDRANEQFF. The CDR3 nucleotides are TGTGCCAGCAGACCGGACAGGGCAAATGAGCAGTTCTTC.

The rearrangement uses TRBV6-1 and TRBJ1-1, with a tentative D call TRBD1 (5 bases). Per germline, CDR1 MNHNS and CDR2 SASEGT. Trimming shortened V by 6 bases and J by 3 bases, and 14 bases separated the two germline ends. The CDR3 is 14 amino acids. This chain's CDR3 is CASSQGPGDTEAFF. For the CDR3, the DNA is TGTGCCAGCAGCCAGGGCCCTGGGGACACTGAAGCTTTCTTT.

The chain couples TRBV7-2 to TRBJ2-5, with 11 bases that match TRBD1. Germline lookup yields CDR1 SGHTA and CDR2 FQGNSA. V was pared by 5 bases and J by 4 bases, with 6 bases of the junction left unmatched. CDR3 length: 15 amino acids. The chain's CDR3 is CASSPDRGRTETQYF. The CDR3 nucleotides read TGTGCCAGCAGCCCGGACAGGGGGCGCACAGAGACCCAGTACTTC. The variable domain in full, with the rest retrieved from reference TRBV7-2 and TRBJ2-5, is GAGVSQSPSNKVTEKGKDVELRCDPISGHTALYWYRQSLGQGLEFLIYFQGNSAPDKSGLPSDRFSAERTGGSVSTLTIQRTQQEDSAVYLCASSPDRGRTETQYFGPGTRLLVL.

This clonotype was observed a single time. The V call is TRBV27, the J call TRBJ1-1; D remains unclear. CDR1 and CDR2 from the germline V gene are MNHEY and SMNVEV (reference sequence). V was pared by 2 bases and J by 4 bases, with 8 bases between. The CDR3 spans 13 residues. CDR3 nucleotides: TGTGCCAGCAGTTTAGGTTTCGGCACTGAAGCTTTCTTT. Protein sequence: CASSLGFGTEAFF.

This clonotype appeared once. The chain links TRBV11-2 to TRBJ2-3; D unclear. Trimming removed 5 bases at V and 5 bases at J, with 23 bases between. Germline V gene data show CDR1 as SGHAT and CDR2 as FQNNGV. There are 17 residues in the CDR3. The CDR3 region has the DNA TGTGCCAGCAGCCCCGCCGTCGGTAACGAAATGAGAGATACGCAGTATTTT. It is translated as CASSPAVGNEMRDTQYF.

This clonotype was found a few times. The chain uses TRBV10-3 and TRBJ2-1, with TRBD1 matching over 8 bases. CDR1 is ENHRY, CDR2 SYGVKD, per germline. The CDR3 spans 13 residues. Trimming cost V 10 bases and J 4 bases; bases outside gene matches: 6. The CDR3 DNA reads as TGTGCCAACTCCCGGGACAGGTACAATGAGCAGTTCTTC. Its protein is CANSRDRYNEQFF.

This clonotype has a handful of counts. This chain connects TRBV4-3 to TRBJ1-2, with unresolved D. Germline CDR1 reads LGHNA; CDR2 reads YSLEER. Deletions cut 0 bases from V and 2 bases from J, with 10 bases between. There are 15 residues in the CDR3. This chain's CDR3 is CASSQDVDGNYGYTF. In nucleotides, the CDR3 is TGCGCCAGCAGCCAAGATGTGGACGGGAACTATGGCTACACCTTC.

J is TRBJ2-5 and V is TRBV29-1, with a tentative D call TRBD2 (6 bases). The DNA end favors TRBJ2-4, so the J call may be wrong. Germline V CDR1 and CDR2: SQVTM, ANQGSEA. This CDR3 is 15 amino acids long. The CDR3 is CSVLGTFLAKNIQYF. CDR3 bases: TGCAGCGTTCTGGGGACTTTTCTAGCCAAAAACATTCAGTACTTC.

The V gene is TRBV6-2 or TRBV6-3, the J gene TRBJ1-5; D ambiguous. The CDR3 runs to 15 residues. Germline V CDR1 and CDR2: MNHEY, SVGEGT. The V end was cut by 7 bases, the J end by 2 bases, with 15 bases between. The CDR3 DNA sequence: TGTGCCAGCATCTTAGGCGAGAGGGGCAATCAGCCCCAGCATTTT. Amino acid sequence: CASILGERGNQPQHF.

J is TRBJ2-1 and V is TRBV9; maybe TRBD2 (6 bases). V gave up 1 base and J gave up 7 bases, with 18 bases separating them. Germline V CDR1 and CDR2: SGDLS, YYNGEE. This CDR3 region has 16 residues. The CDR3 bases are TGTGCCAGCAGCGTAACTCAACTAGCCCCCGGGAATGAGCAGTTCTTC. It encodes CASSVTQLAPGNEQFF.

The chain is built from TRBV12-3 or TRBV12-4 and TRBJ1-2; 10 bases line up with TRBD1. CDR3 size: 15 residues. Trimming took 4 bases from V and 2 from J; bases not matched to a gene: 4. DNA for the CDR3: TGTGCCAGCAGTTCGCCGGGACAGGGGAACTATGGCTACACCTTC. It specifies CASSSPGQGNYGYTF.

This chain links TRBV2 with TRBJ2-4, with D unclear. V shed 7 bases and J shed 14 bases, with 12 bases lying between them. The CDR3 extends over 10 amino acids. Germline assignment: CDR1 SNHLY and CDR2 FYNNEI. CDR3 amino acids: CASKDGREYF. The CDR3, as DNA: TGTGCCAGCAAAGACGGTCGGGAGTACTTC. Complete variable domain (other parts from reference TRBV2 and TRBJ2-4): EPEVTQTPSHQVTQMGQEVILRCVPISNHLYFYWYRQILGQKVEFLVSFYNNEISEKSEIFDDQFSVERPDGSNFTLKIRSTKLEDSAMYFCASKDGREYFGAGTRLSVL.

This clonotype appeared a single time. This sequence joins TRBV28 and TRBJ2-7; TRBD2 matches at 7 bases. With 7 bases clipped from V and 2 bases from J, the junction kept 8 bases outside the gene matches. Germline V CDR1 and CDR2: MDHEN, SYDVKM. This CDR3 comprises 14 residues. The CDR3 DNA reads TGTGCCAGCACCCTAGCGGCTGAAACCTACGAGCAGTACTTC. As protein: CASTLAAETYEQYF.